This T cell receptor (beta chain) was observed in a study of shared clonotypes between healthy human individuals. The repertoire was sequenced with immunoSEQ multiplex PCR; TCRdb's copy has only in-frame clones and lacks some. Found here are approximately 530,000 clones, approximately 95% of them singletons; the top ten hold 0.05% to 0.08%. Germline CDR1 is KGHSH and CDR2 is LQKENI. This CDR3 contains 15 residues. V lost 6 bases, J lost 1 base, and 15 bases lay in between. The rearrangement links TRBV18 to TRBJ1-1; D not resolved. The source of this sequence is a woman aged 25 to 39 in good health. Material for sequencing was naive CD4+ T cells sorted from blood. Subset described: CD45RA+ positively selected. CDR3 loop: CASSSAPWPNTEAFF. The CDR3 nucleotides are TGTGCCAGCTCCTCGGCTCCGTGGCCGAACACTGAAGCTTTCTTT.